Shown below are 6 T cell receptor beta chains from a single sample sequenced in a study of blood T cell repertoires in COVID-19. Clones were read by immunoSEQ multiplex PCR, and TCRdb kept only the in-frame ones, dropping some. Of 190,000 or so clones listed, 90% are singletons. Sequenced: PBMCs or T cells enriched from blood (not recorded which). The source of these receptors is a young man who had recovered from COVID-19.

The genes are TRBV21-1 and TRBJ1-1. TRBV21-1 is a documented pseudogene. The CDR3 has 15 amino acids. CDR3 amino acids: CASSRGGPMNTEAFF. CDR3 coding DNA: TGTGCCAGCAGCAGGGGGGGCCCGATGAACACTGAAGCTTTCTTT.

This chain joins TRBV4-2 and TRBJ2-3; 11 bases align to TRBD2. The CDR3 totals 16 residues. Germline assignment: CDR1 LGHNA and CDR2 YNFKEQ. Trimming cost V 6 bases and J 2 bases; bases outside gene matches: 7. Written as DNA, the CDR3 is TGTGCCAGCAGGCTAGCGGGGGGCCCCTCCACAGATACGCAGTATTTT. This translates into CASRLAGGPSTDTQYF.

The rearrangement uses TRBV3-1 (or the pseudogene TRBV3-2) and TRBJ2-7; D is unclear. The CDR3 loop spans 15 amino acids. V lost 6 bases, J lost 2 bases, and 17 bases lay in between. From germline, CDR1 is LGHDT and CDR2 YNNKEL (reference sequence). CDR3 DNA: TGTGCCAGCAGTGTCACTCGAGTATCTCCCTACGAGCAGTACTTC. It specifies CASSVTRVSPYEQYF.

This clone has only a few counts. The chain employs TRBV6-2 or TRBV6-3 and TRBJ2-5; D might be TRBD2 (5 bases). The CDR3 extends over 13 amino acids. Germline V gives CDR1 MNHEY, CDR2 SVGEGT. Trimming shortened V by 2 bases and J by 4 bases, and 8 bases separated the two germline ends. The CDR3 here is CASSYGSGETQYF. The CDR3 DNA sequence: TGTGCCAGCAGTTACGGGAGTGGAGAGACCCAGTACTTC.

The chain is built from TRBV18 and TRBJ2-2; TRBD2 is a possible D gene (5 bases). Deletions cut 0 bases from V and 4 bases from J, with 9 bases between. The germline CDR1 and CDR2 sequences are KGHSH and LQKENI. CDR3 length: 15 amino acids. The CDR3 sequence: CASSPPLDSTGELFF. CDR3 sequence (DNA): TGTGCCAGCTCACCACCCTTGGACTCCACCGGGGAGCTGTTTTTT.

The V and J genes are TRBV14 and TRBJ1-1; D remains unclear. CDR1 is SGHDN and CDR2 is FVKESK in the germline V gene. V dropped 1 base and J dropped 7 bases, with 16 bases sitting between them. This CDR3 contains 15 residues. In DNA form, the CDR3 reads TGTGCCAGCAGCCAAGGGTTGTCCCCGGTCGGTGAAGCTTTCTTT. Its translation is CASSQGLSPVGEAFF.